Listed below are T cell receptor beta chains from one sample, sequenced in a study of preoperative IRX-2 immunotherapy in early breast cancer. The protocol was immunoSEQ multiplex PCR, while the TCRdb copy is restricted to in-frame clones and leaves out a portion. The table records approximately 26,000 clones, roughly 74% of them present only once. The sample consisted of lymph node tissue, taken before IRX-2 immunotherapy. The receptors here all came from a human donor with breast cancer. The CDR3 runs from the conserved cysteine through the conserved F or W. Each record gives: D gene, J gene, clone size, V gene, CDR3 DNA, CDR3 protein. A D gene is named only where the DNA matches it firmly. Not every row has a clone size; where given, it reads once, few, many or a size class.

TRBD1 TRBJ1-1 NA TRBV5-1 TGCGCCAGCAGCCTGGGGACAGGGGGTTTGAACACTGAAGCTTTCTTT CASSLGTGGLNTEAFF
NA TRBJ1-2 NA TRBV6-8 TGTGCCAGCACGACCCGACACGAGGATGGCTACACCTTC CASTTRHEDGYTF
TRBD2 TRBJ2-3 NA TRBV7-1 TGTGCCAGCAGCTTGGGACTATCCACAGATACGCAGTATTTT CASSLGLSTDTQYF
NA TRBJ1-4 NA TRBV5-1 TGCGCCAGCAGCTTGGATGTAGGGCGGGGTGAAAAACTGTTTTTT CASSLDVGRGEKLFF
NA TRBJ1-2 NA TRBV6-8 TGTGCCAGCAGTTCCTACGACCGAGGAGACACCTTC CASSSYDRGDTF
NA TRBJ1-5 NA TRBV6-8 TGTGCCATCAGGGATGGCAGGGGCGATCAGCCCCAGCATTTT CAIRDGRGDQPQHF
TRBD2 TRBJ2-3 NA TRBV6-8 TGTGCCAGCAGCTCACTAGCGGGGGTCACAGATACGCAGTATTTT CASSSLAGVTDTQYF
NA TRBJ1-6 few TRBV11-3 TGTGCCAGCAGCACGAGGACAGCAAATTCACCCCTCCACTTT CASSTRTANSPLHF
TRBD1 TRBJ1-2 NA TRBV9 TGTGCCAGCAGTGAACAGGGGGTCTGGGATGGCTACACCTTC CASSEQGVWDGYTF
NA TRBJ1-1 few TRBV6-8 TGTGCCAGCAGTTACACCGTAACGGCTGAAGCTTTCTTT CASSYTVTAEAFF
NA TRBJ1-2 NA TRBV5-1 TGCGCCAGCAGCTTGGCCCCAGGGCGGGAAGATGGCTACACCTTC CASSLAPGREDGYTF
NA TRBJ2-3 few TRBV11-3 TGTGCCAGCAGCTTACTAAAGCTGAGCACAGATACGCAGTATTTT CASSLLKLSTDTQYF
NA TRBJ1-2 NA TRBV11-3 TGTGCCAGCAGCCCCTCGACATGGGGGGACTATGGCTACACCTTC CASSPSTWGDYGYTF
TRBD1 TRBJ1-4 NA TRBV11-3 TGTGCCAGCAGCTTAGGAGGGACAGGAGGAGAAAAACTGTTTTTT CASSLGGTGGEKLFF
TRBD1 TRBJ1-2 NA TRBV5-1 TGCGCCAGCAGCCCCCCGGACAGGGATAACTATGGCTACACCTTC CASSPPDRDNYGYTF
NA TRBJ1-1 NA TRBV5-1 TGCGCCAGCAGCTGGGACCCTACAGGGAACACTGAAGCTTTCTTT CASSWDPTGNTEAFF
TRBD2 TRBJ2-1 NA TRBV5-1 TGCGCCAGCAGCTTGGCTATAGCGGGGGGCGAGCAGTTCTTC CASSLAIAGGEQFF
TRBD1 TRBJ1-5 few TRBV6-8 TGTGCCAGCAGGGGGACAGGGGGCAATCAGCCCCAGCATTTT CASRGTGGNQPQHF
NA TRBJ1-4 NA TRBV11-3 TGTGCCAGCAGCTTAGAAGGGAGGGGGGGAAAACTGTTTTTT CASSLEGRGGKLFF
NA TRBJ1-1 NA TRBV28 TGTGCCAGCAGTTTATCTGGGACTAAGACTGAAGCTTTCTTT CASSLSGTKTEAFF
NA TRBJ1-1 few TRBV6-8 TGTGCCAGCAGTACTTTAACAGGGAGCACTGAAGCTTTCTTT CASSTLTGSTEAFF
NA TRBJ2-7 NA TRBV5-1 TGCGCCAGCAGGGAGGGATCCACTTATCTCTACGAGCAGTACTTC CASREGSTYLYEQYF
NA TRBJ2-5 NA TRBV28 TGTGCCAGCAACCCAGGACGATGGACCCAGACCCAGTACTTC CASNPGRWTQTQYF
NA TRBJ1-4 NA TRBV29-1 TGCAGCGTTTGGACAGTTGGCCAGGAAAAACTGTTTTTT CSVWTVGQEKLFF
TRBD1 TRBJ1-6 NA TRBV19 TGTGCCAGTAGTATAGTCCGGGACAGGGTTTCACCCCTCCACTTT CASSIVRDRVSPLHF
NA TRBJ1-3 once TRBV19 TGTGCCAGTAGTAGTGTAGCTGGAAACACCATATATTTT CASSSVAGNTIYF
NA TRBJ1-1 NA TRBV14 TGTGCCAGCAGACAGCTAGACAGCCTAAACACTGAAGCTTTCTTT CASRQLDSLNTEAFF
NA TRBJ2-6 NA TRBV15 TGTGCCACCAGCAGTTCCAGCTCTGGGGCCAACGTCCTGACTTTC CATSSSSSGANVLTF
NA TRBJ2-7 few TRBV7-1 TGTGCCAGCAGCAGAGCGGATGGGGGCGAGCAGTACTTC CASSRADGGEQYF
TRBD1 TRBJ2-7 once TRBV7-7 TGTGCCAGCAGCTTGGGGGACAGGTTGTACGAGCAGTACTTC CASSLGDRLYEQYF
NA TRBJ1-6 NA TRBV6-8 TGTGCCAGCAGCAGGGACGGTAATTCACCCCTCCACTTT CASSRDGNSPLHF
NA TRBJ2-5 NA TRBV7-1 TGTGCCAGCAGCCAAGATACAGACGACCAAGAGACCCAGTACTTC CASSQDTDDQETQYF
TRBD1 TRBJ2-3 NA TRBV5-1 TGCGCCAGCAGCTTTTTTGGACAGGGCAGCACAGATACGCAGTATTTT CASSFFGQGSTDTQYF
TRBD1 TRBJ1-2 medium-sized TRBV11-3 TGTGCCAGCAGCTTGACAGGGAAGGACTATGGCTACACCTTC CASSLTGKDYGYTF
NA TRBJ2-7 few TRBV18 TGTGCCAGCTCACCGGGCAGGGACTACGAGCAGTACTTC CASSPGRDYEQYF
TRBD1 TRBJ1-2 NA TRBV7-4 TGTGCCAGCAGCTTGCCCAGCGACAGGGGGTTGAGGGATGGCTACACCTTC CASSLPSDRGLRDGYTF
TRBD2 TRBJ2-7 NA TRBV11-3 TGTGCCAGCAGCTCCACCGGGACTAGCGATTCCGAGCAGTACTTC CASSSTGTSDSEQYF
TRBD1 TRBJ1-2 NA TRBV11-3 TGTGCCAGCAGCAACAACAGGGGGCCTACCCTCTATGGCTACACCTTC CASSNNRGPTLYGYTF
NA TRBJ1-1 NA TRBV28 TGTGCCAGCAGTTTATGGGGGTATGTGCGCCGGGGGACTGAAGCTTTCTTT CASSLWGYVRRGTEAFF
NA TRBJ1-1 NA TRBV6-8 TGTGCCAGCAGCACGAGGAGGGGACAACTGATCACTGAAGCTTTCTTT CASSTRRGQLITEAFF
TRBD1 TRBJ2-5 NA TRBV14 TGTGCCAGCAGCCACTTATCGACAGGGAGTAGGACCCAGTACTTC CASSHLSTGSRTQYF
NA TRBJ1-4 NA TRBV19 TGTGCCAGTAGTAAAGGGAATGAAAAACTGTTTTTT CASSKGNEKLFF
NA TRBJ1-6 NA TRBV28 TGTGCCAGCAGTTTAGGGGGACGGAGAAATAATTCACCCCTCCACTTT CASSLGGRRNNSPLHF